This T cell receptor (beta chain) originates from a study of blood T cell repertoires in COVID-19. In the study overall: Italy, Spain and the United States were the sources of the convalescent and acute COVID-19 samples.

The trim removed 4 bases at V and 3 bases at J, leaving 4 bases unmatched. This CDR3 has 16 residues. CDR1 and CDR2 (germline): LNHDA, SQIVND (reference sequence). Under the authors' procedure: Reference gene primer amplification gave estimated nucleated cell counts. Sequenced by immunoSEQ multiplex PCR; TCRdb stores in-frame clones only, minus some. D and trimming come from the DNA, and the V and J calls and clone size come from that table. The sample lists about 300,000 clones; about nine tenths were seen once. The receptor comes from a woman between 25 and 40 years old who had recovered from COVID-19. V and J are TRBV19 and TRBJ2-1; 12 bases fit TRBD2. Source material: peripheral blood. The CDR3 DNA sequence: TGTGCCAGTAGTACCCGGACTAGCGGGGACTACAATGAGCAGTTCTTC. This codes for CASSTRTSGDYNEQFF.